This T cell receptor beta chain was sequenced during a study of breast tumors, draining lymph nodes, adjacent tissues. Axillary draining lymph nodes of breast cancer patients supplied the node samples. Germline lookup yields CDR1 MNHNS and CDR2 SASEGT. This CDR3 is 14 amino acids long. V was clipped by 6 bases and J by 3 bases; unmatched bases: 4. As to this clonotype: Its antigen is still unknown.

General study results and limits: Tumor and nontumor repertoires were significantly more similar in luminal-like than in basal-like breast cancer.

TCRdb called the multiplex PCR reads again in MiXCR, with one record for every CDR3 protein. This sample has around 120,000 distinct CDR3 sequences; roughly 21% occur once, and the top ten carry roughly 3.5%. The specimen was axillary lymph node tissue. The origin of this receptor is a female donor with breast cancer. Some clones in this sample may be carry-over from other donors' samples. This rearrangement joins TRBV6-1 to TRBJ1-4, with 7 bases aligning to TRBD1. The CDR3 DNA reads as TGTGCCAGCAGAAACCAGGGGGCTAATGAAAAACTGTTTTTT. Its protein product is CASRNQGANEKLFF.